This T cell receptor beta chain was sequenced for a study of blood T cell repertoires in COVID-19. Turning to the study itself: COVID-19 samples from acute and convalescent phases originated in the United States, Italy and Spain. T cells, B-cell-depleted T cells, or PBMCs provided the cDNA or gDNA that served as material.

V lost 1 base, J lost 7 bases, and 14 bases lay in between. Germline CDR1 and CDR2: MGHRA and YSYEKL. The CDR3 is 15 residues long. In the authors' methods: For nucleated cells, counts were estimated from reference gene primer amplification. Clones were read by immunoSEQ multiplex PCR, and TCRdb kept only the in-frame ones, dropping some. V, J and clone size reflect that table, while D and trimming were determined from the DNA. The data show more than 60,000 clones, with about 92% seen just once and about a sixth held by the top ten. Sequencing was carried out using peripheral blood. The sequence came from an elderly woman with active or convalescent COVID-19. V gene TRBV4-1 combines with J gene TRBJ2-4, with D perhaps matching TRBD1 (7 bases). The CDR3 is CASSQVEGASNIQYF. The CDR3 coding sequence is TGCGCCAGCAGCCAAGTGGAGGGGGCAAGTAACATTCAGTACTTC.